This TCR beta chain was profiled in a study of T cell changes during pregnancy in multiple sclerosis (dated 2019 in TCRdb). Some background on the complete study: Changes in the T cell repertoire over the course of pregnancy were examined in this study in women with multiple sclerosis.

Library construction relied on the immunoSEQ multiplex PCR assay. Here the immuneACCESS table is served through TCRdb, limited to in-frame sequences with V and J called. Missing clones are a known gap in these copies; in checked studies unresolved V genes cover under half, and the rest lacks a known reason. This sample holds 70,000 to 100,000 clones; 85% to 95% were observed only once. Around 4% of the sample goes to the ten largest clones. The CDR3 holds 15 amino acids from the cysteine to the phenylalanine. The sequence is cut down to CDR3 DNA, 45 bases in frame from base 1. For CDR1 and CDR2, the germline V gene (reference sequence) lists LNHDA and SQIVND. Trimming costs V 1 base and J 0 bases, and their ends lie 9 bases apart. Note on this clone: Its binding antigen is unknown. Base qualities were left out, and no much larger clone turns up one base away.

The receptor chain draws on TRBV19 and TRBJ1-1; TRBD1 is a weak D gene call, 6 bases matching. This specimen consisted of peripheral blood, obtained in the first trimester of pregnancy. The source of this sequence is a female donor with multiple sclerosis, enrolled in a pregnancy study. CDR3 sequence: CASSIVTGLNTEAFF. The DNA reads TGTGCCAGTAGTATAGTCACAGGGTTGAACACTGAAGCTTTCTTT.